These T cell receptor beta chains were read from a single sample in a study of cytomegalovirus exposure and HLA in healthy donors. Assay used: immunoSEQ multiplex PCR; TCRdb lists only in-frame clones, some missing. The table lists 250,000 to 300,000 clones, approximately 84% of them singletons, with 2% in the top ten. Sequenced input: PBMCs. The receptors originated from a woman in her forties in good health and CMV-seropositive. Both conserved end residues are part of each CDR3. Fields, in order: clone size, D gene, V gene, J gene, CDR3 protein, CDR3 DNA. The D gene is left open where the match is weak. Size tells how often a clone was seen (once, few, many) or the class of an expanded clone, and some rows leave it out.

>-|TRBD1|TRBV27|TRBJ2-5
CASSILHRGQTQYF
TGTGCCAGCAGCATCCTCCACAGGGGCCAGACCCAGTACTTC
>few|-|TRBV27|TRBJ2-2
CASRLTGTLITGELFF
TGTGCCAGCCGGTTAACCGGGACTCTTATCACCGGGGAGCTGTTTTTT
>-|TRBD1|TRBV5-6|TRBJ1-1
CASSLGMTGGYTEAFF
TGTGCCAGCAGCTTGGGAATGACAGGGGGCTACACTGAAGCTTTCTTT
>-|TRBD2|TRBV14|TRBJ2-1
CATEADRGLANEQFF
TGTGCCACCGAAGCAGACCGGGGACTAGCAAATGAGCAGTTCTTC
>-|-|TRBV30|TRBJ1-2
CAWSTGSGGGYTF
TGTGCCTGGAGTACGGGGAGTGGTGGGGGCTACACCTTC
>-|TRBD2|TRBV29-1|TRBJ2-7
CSASARGGDRNEQYF
TGCAGCGCCTCTGCCCGGGGGGGGGATCGGAACGAGCAGTACTTC
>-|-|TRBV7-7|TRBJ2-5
CASSLLTSSETQYF
TGTGCTAGCAGCTTACTTACTAGTAGTGAGACCCAGTACTTC
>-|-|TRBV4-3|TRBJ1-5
CASSQDRASVRPQHF
TGCGCCAGCAGCCAAGACAGGGCGAGCGTACGGCCCCAGCATTTT
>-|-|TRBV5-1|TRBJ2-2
CASRTGVYSNTGELFF
TGCGCCAGCAGAACTGGAGTTTACTCGAACACCGGGGAGCTGTTTTTT
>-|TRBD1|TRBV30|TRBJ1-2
CALTRTGTNYGYTF
TGTGCCTTGACCCGGACAGGGACTAACTATGGCTACACCTTC
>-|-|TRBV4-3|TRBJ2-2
CASSQVPGEDTGELFF
TGCGCCAGCAGCCAAGTCCCCGGGGAGGACACCGGGGAGCTGTTTTTT
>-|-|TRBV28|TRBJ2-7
CASSSGTPYEQYF
TGTGCCAGCAGTTCCGGGACACCCTACGAGCAGTACTTC
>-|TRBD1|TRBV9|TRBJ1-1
CASSPDRGRTEAFF
TGTGCCAGCAGCCCTGACAGGGGCAGGACTGAAGCTTTCTTT
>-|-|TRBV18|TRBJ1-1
CASSPEGEIRSEAFF
TGTGCCAGCTCACCAGAGGGGGAAATACGGTCTGAAGCTTTCTTT
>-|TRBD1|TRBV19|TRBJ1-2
CASSDRDRALYGYTF
TGTGCCAGTAGTGACCGGGACAGGGCCCTCTATGGCTACACCTTC
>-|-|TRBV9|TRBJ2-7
CASSDRDTYEQYF
TGTGCCAGCAGCGACCGGGACACCTACGAGCAGTACTTC
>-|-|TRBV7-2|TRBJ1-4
CASSFEWPGREKLFF
TGTGCCAGCAGCTTCGAATGGCCAGGCAGGGAAAAACTGTTTTTT
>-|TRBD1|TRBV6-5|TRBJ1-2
CASNPGQNLVGGYTF
TGTGCCAGCAATCCGGGACAGAACCTTGTGGGGGGCTACACCTTC
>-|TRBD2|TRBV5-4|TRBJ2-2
CASSPAAGGSPGELFF
TGTGCCAGCAGTCCCGCCGCGGGAGGTAGCCCCGGGGAGCTGTTTTTT
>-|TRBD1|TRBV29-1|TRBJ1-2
CSVERLPGGSYGYTF
TGCAGCGTTGAAAGACTGCCAGGGGGTTCCTATGGCTACACCTTC
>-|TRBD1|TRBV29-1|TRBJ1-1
CSVRQGYTEAFF
TGCAGCGTGCGACAGGGCTACACTGAAGCTTTCTTT
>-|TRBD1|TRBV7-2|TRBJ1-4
CASSMGQLEKLFF
TGTGCCAGCAGCATGGGACAGCTTGAAAAACTGTTTTTT
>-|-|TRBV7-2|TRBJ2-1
CASSLVGVTYNEQFF
TGTGCCAGCAGCTTAGTAGGGGTTACCTACAATGAGCAGTTCTTC
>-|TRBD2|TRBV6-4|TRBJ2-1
CASSATGTSNEQFF
TGTGCCAGCAGTGCCACAGGGACTAGCAATGAGCAGTTCTTC
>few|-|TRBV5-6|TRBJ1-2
CASSLEGFNYGYTF
TGTGCCAGCAGCTTAGAGGGATTCAACTATGGCTACACCTTC
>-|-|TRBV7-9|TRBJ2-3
CASGFPTAGSDTQYF
TGTGCCAGCGGTTTTCCGACGGCCGGGTCAGATACGCAGTATTTT
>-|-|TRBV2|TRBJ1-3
CASSSGSSGNTIYF
TGTGCCAGCAGTTCCGGGTCCTCTGGAAACACCATATATTTT
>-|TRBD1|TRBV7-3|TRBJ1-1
CASSQGGQGIRNTEAFF
TGTGCCAGCAGCCAGGGCGGACAGGGGATAAGAAACACTGAAGCTTTCTTT
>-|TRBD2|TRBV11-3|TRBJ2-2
CASSYRTSGSLGELFF
TGTGCCAGCAGCTACCGGACTAGCGGGAGTCTCGGGGAGCTGTTTTTT
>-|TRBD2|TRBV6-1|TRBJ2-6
CASSEWGGSGANVLTF
TGTGCCAGCAGTGAATGGGGGGGATCCGGGGCCAACGTCCTGACTTTC
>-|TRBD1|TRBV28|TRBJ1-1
CASSLSPGGTEAFF
TGTGCCAGCAGTTTATCTCCAGGGGGCACTGAAGCTTTCTTT
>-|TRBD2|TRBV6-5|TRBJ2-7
CASRGRGTYEQYF
TGTGCCAGCAGGGGGCGGGGGACCTACGAGCAGTACTTC
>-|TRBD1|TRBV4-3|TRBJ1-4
CASSQDLGDRVATNEKLFF
TGCGCCAGCAGCCAAGATTTGGGGGACAGGGTGGCAACTAATGAAAAACTGTTTTTT
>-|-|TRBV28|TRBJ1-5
CASSLYGNQPQHF
TGTGCCAGCAGTTTGTACGGTAATCAGCCCCAGCATTTT
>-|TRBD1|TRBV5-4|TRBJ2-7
CASSLAGTGNLEQYF
TGTGCCAGCAGCTTGGCGGGGACAGGGAACCTCGAGCAGTACTTC
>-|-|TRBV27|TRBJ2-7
CASSRPSPGTGASGGLYEQYF
TGTGCCAGCAGTCGTCCGTCTCCCGGGACAGGGGCTAGCGGGGGCCTCTACGAGCAGTACTTC
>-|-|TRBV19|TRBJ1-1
CASSMSRRGGTEAFF
TGTGCCAGTAGTATGAGTAGGCGGGGAGGGACTGAAGCTTTCTTT
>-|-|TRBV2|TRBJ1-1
CASSSSDKNTEAFF
TGTGCCAGCAGCTCTTCAGATAAGAACACTGAAGCTTTCTTT
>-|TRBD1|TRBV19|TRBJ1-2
CASSIVRTGGGYGYTF
TGTGCCAGTAGTATAGTCCGCACAGGGGGCGGCTATGGCTACACCTTC
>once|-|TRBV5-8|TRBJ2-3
CASSLEGGSTDTQYF
TGTGCCAGCAGCTTGGAGGGGGGGAGCACAGATACGCAGTATTTT
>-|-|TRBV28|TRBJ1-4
CASSSLTGTRNEKLFF
TGTGCCAGCAGTTCACTTACCGGGACAAGAAATGAAAAACTGTTTTTT
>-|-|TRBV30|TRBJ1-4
CAWTGATNEKLFF
TGTGCCTGGACCGGTGCTACTAATGAAAAACTGTTTTTT
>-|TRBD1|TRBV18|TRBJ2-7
CASSPTVGQGAGEQYF
TGTGCCAGCTCACCGACCGTAGGACAGGGGGCCGGAGAGCAGTACTTC